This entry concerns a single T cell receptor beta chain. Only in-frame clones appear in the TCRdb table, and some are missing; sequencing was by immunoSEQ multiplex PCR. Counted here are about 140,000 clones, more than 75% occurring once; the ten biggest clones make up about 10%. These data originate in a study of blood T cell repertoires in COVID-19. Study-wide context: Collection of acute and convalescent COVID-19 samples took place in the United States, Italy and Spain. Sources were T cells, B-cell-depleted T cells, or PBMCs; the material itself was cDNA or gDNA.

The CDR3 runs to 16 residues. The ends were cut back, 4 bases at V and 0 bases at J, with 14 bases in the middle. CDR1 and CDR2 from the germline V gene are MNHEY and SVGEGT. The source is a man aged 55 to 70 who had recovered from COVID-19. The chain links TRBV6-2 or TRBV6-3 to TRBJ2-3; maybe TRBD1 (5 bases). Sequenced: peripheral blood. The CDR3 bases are TGTGCCAGCAGTTCTTGGACAAGTACTAGCACAGATACGCAGTATTTT. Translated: CASSSWTSTSTDTQYF.